Below, one T cell receptor beta chain is given with its context. Antigen unknown. Sequencing used immunoSEQ multiplex PCR; TCRdb keeps in-frame clones, though not all of them. Of roughly 65,000 clones detected, roughly nine tenths appear once; the ten largest clones hold around 0.3%. The data are from a study of OX40 agonist ivuxolimab in advanced cancers. Study details: Patients treated during dose escalation were battling hepatocellular carcinoma, melanoma, renal cell or head and neck cancer. Broader study findings: CD8+ T cells averaged more expanded clones than CD4+.

The CDR3 is made up of 13 amino acids. The junction had 8 bases not matched to a gene; V was cut back by 7 bases and J by 7 bases. CDR1 and CDR2 (germline): MDHEN, SYDVKM. Exclusion of a patient followed from autoimmune disease history or systemic immunosuppression. The sequence came from an adult with an advanced solid tumor such as melanoma, head and neck, liver or kidney cancer. The genes are TRBV28 and TRBJ1-2, with 8 bases matching TRBD1. The sample here was CD4+ or CD8+ T cells sorted from blood, taken in a trial of the OX40 agonist ivuxolimab. The CDR3 is CASNLQGARGYTF. CDR3 nucleotides: TGTGCCAGCAATCTCCAGGGGGCGCGTGGCTACACCTTC.